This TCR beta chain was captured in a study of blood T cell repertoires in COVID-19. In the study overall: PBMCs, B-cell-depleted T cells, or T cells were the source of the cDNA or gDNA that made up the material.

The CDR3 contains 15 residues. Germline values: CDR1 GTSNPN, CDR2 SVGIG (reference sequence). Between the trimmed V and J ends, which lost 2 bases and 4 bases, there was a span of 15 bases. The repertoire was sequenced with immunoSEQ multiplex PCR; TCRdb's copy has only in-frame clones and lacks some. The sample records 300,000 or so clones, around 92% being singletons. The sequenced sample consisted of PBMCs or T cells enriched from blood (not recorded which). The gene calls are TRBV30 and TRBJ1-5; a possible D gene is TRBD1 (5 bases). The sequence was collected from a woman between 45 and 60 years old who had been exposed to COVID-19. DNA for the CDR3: TGTGCCTGGAGTCCGGGACTTCACAATAATCAGCCCCAGCATTTT. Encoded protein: CAWSPGLHNNQPQHF.